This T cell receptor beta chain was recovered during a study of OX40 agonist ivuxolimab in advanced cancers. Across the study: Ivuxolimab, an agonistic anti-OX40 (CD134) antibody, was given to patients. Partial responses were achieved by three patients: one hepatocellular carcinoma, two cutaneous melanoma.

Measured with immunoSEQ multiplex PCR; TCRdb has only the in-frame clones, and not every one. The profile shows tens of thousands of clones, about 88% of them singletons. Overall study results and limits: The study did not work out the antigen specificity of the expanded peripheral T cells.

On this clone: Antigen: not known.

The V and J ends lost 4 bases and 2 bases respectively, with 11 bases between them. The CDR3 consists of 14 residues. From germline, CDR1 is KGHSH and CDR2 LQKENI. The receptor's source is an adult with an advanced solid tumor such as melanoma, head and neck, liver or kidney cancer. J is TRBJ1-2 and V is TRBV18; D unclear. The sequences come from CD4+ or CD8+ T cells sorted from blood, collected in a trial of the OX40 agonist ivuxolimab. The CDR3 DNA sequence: TGTGCCAGCTCACGAAATACTGACAACTATGGCTACACCTTC. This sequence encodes CASSRNTDNYGYTF.